The sequence of this T cell receptor (beta chain) was determined in a study of blood T cell repertoires in COVID-19. Assay used: immunoSEQ multiplex PCR; TCRdb lists only in-frame clones, some missing. In the table there are about 20,000 clones, roughly 84% of which are singletons. The CDR3 has 13 amino acids. Trimming stripped 7 bases from V and 6 bases from J, with 17 bases between. Sequencing used peripheral blood. V usage is TRBV5-3 and J usage is TRBJ2-7; a possible D gene is TRBD2 (5 bases). TRBV5-3 is identified as an open reading frame with a role that is uncertain. The TCR originated in a human donor with active COVID-19. The donor label of this sample is uncertain. CDR3 amino acids: CARLFDGLPEQYF. In nucleotides, the CDR3 is TGTGCCAGACTCTTCGACGGACTCCCCGAGCAGTACTTC.